The rows below give T cell receptor beta chains drawn from one sample of a study of neurological immune-mediated disorders. TCRdb recomputed calls from the 5' RACE reads with MiXCR, one row per CDR3 protein. The sample records approximately 86,000 distinct CDR3 sequences, about 2.5% being singletons. The sample taken for sequencing was PBMCs. These TCRs come from a woman in her twenties or thirties with multiple sclerosis. The CDR3 runs from the conserved cysteine through the conserved F or W. Fields, in order: V gene, J gene, D gene, clone size, CDR3 protein, CDR3 DNA. D genes are given only for firm matches. Rows may omit the clone size; those that give it use once, few, many or a size class.

>TRBV25-1|TRBJ1-6|NA|many
CASSDPKVRGYNSPLHF
TGTGCCAGCAGTGACCCCAAGGTCCGAGGTTATAATTCACCCCTCCACTTT
>TRBV20-1|TRBJ2-4|NA|many
CSASVGAAKNIQYF
TGCAGTGCAAGCGTGGGAGCGGCCAAAAACATTCAGTACTTC
>TRBV9|TRBJ2-5|TRBD2|few
CASSRTSGRMFGETQYF
TGTGCCAGCAGCCGAACTAGCGGGAGAATGTTCGGAGAGACCCAGTACTTC
>TRBV20-1|TRBJ2-3|NA|NA
CSAPSTDTKYF
TGCAGTGCGCCCTCTACGGATACGAAGTATTTT
>TRBV7-2|TRBJ2-3|NA|many
CASSSTITSTDTQYF
TGTGCCAGCAGCTCAACGATCACTAGCACAGATACGCAGTATTTT
>TRBV3-1|TRBJ1-1|NA|many
CASSPLTQNTEAFF
TGTGCCAGCAGCCCCCTTACACAAAACACTGAAGCTTTCTTT
>TRBV7-9|TRBJ2-3|NA|many
CASSGQRGQSTDTQYF
TGTGCCAGCAGCGGACAGCGGGGACAGAGCACAGATACGCAGTATTTT
>TRBV2|TRBJ2-7|NA|many
CASSVGGTGEQYF
TGTGCCAGCAGTGTTGGAGGGACGGGGGAGCAGTACTTC
>TRBV7-2|TRBJ2-2|NA|NA
CASSFYICSASTGQGIPGELFF
NA
>TRBV19|TRBJ2-7|NA|NA
CASSMSQAPYEQYF
TGTGCCAGTAGTATGTCTCAGGCCCCCTACGAGCAGTACTTC
>TRBV5-5|TRBJ1-2|NA|many
CASSPQADHYYGYTF
TGTGCCAGCAGCCCCCAGGCGGACCATTACTATGGCTACACCTTC
>TRBV12-3/TRBV12-4|TRBJ2-2|TRBD1|many
CASRMGQGRAGELFF
TGTGCCAGCAGAATGGGACAGGGGAGGGCCGGGGAGCTGTTTTTT
>TRBV12-3/TRBV12-4|TRBJ2-5|NA|many
CASSLFGETQYF
TGTGCCAGCAGCCTTTTCGGGGAGACCCAGTACTTC
>TRBV5-1|TRBJ1-1|TRBD1|many
CASSWGDSTNTEAFF
TGCGCCAGCAGCTGGGGGGACAGTACGAACACTGAAGCTTTCTTT
>TRBV5-5|TRBJ2-5|NA|many
CASSFIQGSQETQYF
TGTGCCAGCAGCTTTATTCAGGGGAGCCAAGAGACCCAGTACTTC
>TRBV28|TRBJ1-1|NA|many
CASSPRDEAFF
TGTGCCAGCAGTCCCCGGGATGAAGCTTTCTTT
>TRBV5-6|TRBJ2-4|NA|NA
CASSLGLPLGIQYF
TGTGCCAGCAGCTTGGGACTGCCTCTAGGCATTCAGTACTTC
>TRBV29-1|TRBJ2-7|TRBD1|many
CSVTSDRGPGGVQYF
TGCAGCGTCACCTCTGACAGGGGGCCAGGTGGTGTGCAGTACTTC
>TRBV5-4|TRBJ1-2|TRBD1|many
CASSRDRGKYGYTF
TGTGCCAGCAGCCGGGACAGGGGCAAATATGGCTACACCTTC
>TRBV20-1|TRBJ2-1|TRBD2|NA
CSANKLAEVWNEQFF
TGCAGTGCTAACAAACTAGCGGAAGTGTGGAATGAGCAGTTCTTC
>TRBV20-1|TRBJ2-4|TRBD2|many
CSATASGDQYF
TGCAGTGCAACTGCTAGCGGCGATCAGTACTTC
>TRBV7-9|TRBJ1-1|NA|many
CASSSARGNTEAFF
TGTGCCAGCAGCTCCGCACGCGGGAACACTGAAGCTTTCTTT
>TRBV2|TRBJ1-3|NA|many
CASSATGSGNTTYF
TGTGCCAGCAGTGCTACCGGCTCTGGAAACACCACATATTTT
>TRBV5-6|TRBJ1-5|NA|few
CASSLWANQPQHF
TGTGCCAGCAGCTTGTGGGCCAATCAGCCCCAGCATTTT
>TRBV6-5|TRBJ1-2|NA|many
CASLGGRGNYGYTF
TGTGCCAGCCTCGGCGGCAGGGGTAACTATGGCTACACCTTC
>TRBV5-1|TRBJ1-1|NA|many
CASSFFPGLNTEAFF
TGCGCCAGCAGCTTTTTTCCAGGGCTGAACACTGAAGCTTTCTTT
>TRBV20-1|TRBJ1-1|NA|many
CSAYLTGQNTEAFF
TGCAGTGCTTACCTCACGGGGCAGAACACTGAAGCTTTCTTT
>TRBV6-2/TRBV6-3|TRBJ1-4|NA|NA
CASSYLLGQRTTTTNEKLFF
TGTGCCAGCAGTTATCTCCTCGGGCAACGGACAACCACAACTAATGAAAAACTGTTTTTT